This TCR beta chain is drawn from a study of blood T cell repertoires in COVID-19 (dated by TCRdb to the early 2020s). Background on the whole study: Samples covering the acute and convalescent phases of COVID-19 were provided by collaborators in the United States, Italy and Spain. The prospective study material was composed of cDNA or gDNA derived from T cells, B-cell-depleted T cells, or PBMCs. Subjects who had been exposed to COVID-19, were actively infected with it, or had recovered from it provided the deeply sampled blood TCRbeta repertoires that made up the dataset. The repertoires were released in a freely available public database intended as a resource for research on the immune response to SARS-CoV-2. The samples were drawn from the first 160 participants of the ongoing ImmuneRACE study and from 1,254 subjects provided by 6 global collaborators. The sample metadata nearly always contained a de-identified subject ID, COVID-19 status, age in years and sex. Where available, HLA class I and class II types were obtained from metadata supplied by the sample provider rather than from assay-based typing. The research as a whole found: The amount of clinical and demographic metadata varied by source and participant and was provided uncurated.

Whole blood was collected in K2EDTA tubes by collaborating institutions according to the institutions' own protocols. Collaborator samples were shipped for TCRbeta analysis as frozen whole blood, isolated PBMCs, or DNA extracted from either sample type. This clone occurred a few times. Its recognized antigen is unknown. Base qualities are not at hand, and no much larger clone is one base apart. TCRbeta CDR3 regions were amplified from genomic DNA using the immunoSEQ Assay, a bias-controlled multiplex PCR. From the authors' description of their analysis: Nucleated cell counts per sample were estimated from amplification of reference gene primers within the assay. To quantify the absolute abundance of each unique TCRbeta CDR3 rearrangement, sequence reads were collapsed and filtered. Productive Simpson clonality was computed per sample as the square root of Simpson's diversity index over productive rearrangements. TCRdb mirrors the immuneACCESS table, restricted to in-frame sequences. Some clones are absent from its copies; in checked studies, under half trace to an unresolved V gene, and the reason for the others is unknown. V and J calls and clone size are copied from that table; D and trimming were computed from the DNA. The sample table holds over 95,000 clones, of which about 85% were seen once. Approximately 13% of the sample lies in the top ten.

From cysteine to phenylalanine, the CDR3 is 15 amino acids long. Only the CDR3 portion is preserved as DNA: 45 bases, with reading frame beginning at the first base. The germline V gene encodes CDR1 KGHSH and CDR2 LQKENI. The germline ends are 15 bases apart after V is trimmed by 3 bases and J by 9 bases. The rearrangement joined TRBV18 to TRBJ1-6, with a tentative D gene TRBD1 over 6 matching bases. The sample was peripheral blood. This clonotype was sampled from a human donor in a cohort sampled during active COVID-19. The CDR3 reads CASSPQVTGSSPLHF. The DNA sequence is given as TGTGCCAGCTCACCCCAGGTGACAGGTAGTTCACCCCTCCACTTT.